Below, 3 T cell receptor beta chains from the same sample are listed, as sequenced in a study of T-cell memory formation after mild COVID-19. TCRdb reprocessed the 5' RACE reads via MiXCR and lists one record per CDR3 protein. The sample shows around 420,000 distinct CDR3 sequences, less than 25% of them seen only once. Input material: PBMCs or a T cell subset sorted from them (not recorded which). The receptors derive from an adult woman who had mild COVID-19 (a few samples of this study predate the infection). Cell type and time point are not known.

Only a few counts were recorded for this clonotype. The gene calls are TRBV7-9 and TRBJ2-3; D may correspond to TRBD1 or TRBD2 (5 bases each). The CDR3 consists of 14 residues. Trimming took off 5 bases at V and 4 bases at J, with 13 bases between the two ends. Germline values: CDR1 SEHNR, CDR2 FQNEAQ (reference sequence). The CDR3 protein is CASSPGTGPDTQYF. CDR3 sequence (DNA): TGTGCCAGCAGCCCCGGGACCGGACCAGATACGCAGTATTTT.

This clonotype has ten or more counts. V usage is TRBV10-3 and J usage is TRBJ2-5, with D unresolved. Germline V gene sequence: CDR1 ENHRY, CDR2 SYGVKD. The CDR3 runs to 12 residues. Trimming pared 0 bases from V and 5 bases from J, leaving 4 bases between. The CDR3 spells CAISESGETQYF. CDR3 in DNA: TGTGCCATCAGTGAGTCTGGCGAGACCCAGTACTTC.

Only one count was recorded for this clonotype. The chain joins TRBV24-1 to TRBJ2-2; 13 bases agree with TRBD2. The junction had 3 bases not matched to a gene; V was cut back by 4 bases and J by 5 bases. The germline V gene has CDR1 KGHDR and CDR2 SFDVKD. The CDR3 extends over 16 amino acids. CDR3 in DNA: TGTGCCACCAGTGACCCACTAGCGGGAGGGACCGGGGAGCTGTTTTTT. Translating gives CATSDPLAGGTGELFF.